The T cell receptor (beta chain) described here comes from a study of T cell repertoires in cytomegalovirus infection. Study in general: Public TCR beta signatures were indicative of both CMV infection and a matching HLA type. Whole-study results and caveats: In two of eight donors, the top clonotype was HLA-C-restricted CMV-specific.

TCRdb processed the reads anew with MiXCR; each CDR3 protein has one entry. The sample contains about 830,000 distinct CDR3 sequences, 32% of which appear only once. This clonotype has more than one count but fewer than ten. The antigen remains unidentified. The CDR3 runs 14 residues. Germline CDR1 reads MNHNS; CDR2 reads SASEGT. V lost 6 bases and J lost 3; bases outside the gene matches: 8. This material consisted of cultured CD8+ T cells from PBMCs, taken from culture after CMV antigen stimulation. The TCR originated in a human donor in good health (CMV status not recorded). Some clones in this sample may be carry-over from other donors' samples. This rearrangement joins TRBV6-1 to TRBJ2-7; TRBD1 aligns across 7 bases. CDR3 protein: CASRAADRDYEQYF. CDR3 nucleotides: TGTGCCAGCAGGGCCGCCGACAGGGACTACGAGCAGTACTTC.